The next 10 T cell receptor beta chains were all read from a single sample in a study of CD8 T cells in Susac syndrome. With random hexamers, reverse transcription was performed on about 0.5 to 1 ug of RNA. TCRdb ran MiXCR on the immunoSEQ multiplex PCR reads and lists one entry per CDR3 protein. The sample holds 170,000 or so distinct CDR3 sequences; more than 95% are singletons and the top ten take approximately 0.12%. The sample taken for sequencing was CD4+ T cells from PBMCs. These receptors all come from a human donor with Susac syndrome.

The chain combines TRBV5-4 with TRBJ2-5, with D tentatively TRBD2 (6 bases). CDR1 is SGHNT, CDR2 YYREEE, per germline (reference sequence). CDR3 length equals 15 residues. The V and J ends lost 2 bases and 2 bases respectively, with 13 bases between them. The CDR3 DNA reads TGTGCCAGCAGCTTAGAATTAGCGGAACAAGAGACCCAGTACTTC. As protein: CASSLELAEQETQYF.

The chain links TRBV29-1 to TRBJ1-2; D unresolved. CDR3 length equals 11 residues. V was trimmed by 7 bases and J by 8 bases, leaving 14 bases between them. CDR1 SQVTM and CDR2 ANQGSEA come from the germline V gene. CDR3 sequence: CSAWAVGGYTF. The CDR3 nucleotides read TGCAGCGCCTGGGCCGTCGGCGGCTACACCTTC.

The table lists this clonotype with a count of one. Written as DNA, the CDR3 is TGTGCCAGCAGCGGCCGGGACGGATCGAACACTGAAGCTTTCTTT. It yields the protein CASSGRDGSNTEAFF. The J gene is TRBJ1-1, the V gene TRBV9; TRBD1 is a possible D gene (5 bases). Germline-derived CDR1 and CDR2 are SGDLS and YYNGEE. Trimming shortened V by 3 bases and J by 1 base, and 13 bases separated the two germline ends. The CDR3 has 15 amino acids.

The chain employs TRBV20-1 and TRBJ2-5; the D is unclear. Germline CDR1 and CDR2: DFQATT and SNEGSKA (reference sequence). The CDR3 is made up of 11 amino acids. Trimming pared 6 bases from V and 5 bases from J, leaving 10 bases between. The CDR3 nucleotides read TGCAGTGCCGCTGTTCGGGAGACCCAGTACTTC. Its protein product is CSAAVRETQYF.

In nucleotides, the CDR3 is TGTGCCAGCAGCTTAGCCCGGACTAGAAGCGAGCAGTACTTC. Its protein is CASSLARTRSEQYF. The chain has TRBV7-9 and TRBJ2-7; 7 positions match TRBD2. Germline-derived CDR1 and CDR2 are SEHNR and FQNEAQ (reference sequence). There are 14 residues in the CDR3. V was pared by 0 bases and J by 6 bases, with 5 bases of the junction left unmatched. Full variable domain (remainder filled in from reference TRBV7-9 and TRBJ2-7): DTGVSQNPRHKITKRGQNVTFRCDPISEHNRLYWYRQTLGQGPEFLTYFQNEAQLEKSRLLSDRFSAERPKGSFSTLEIQRTEQGDSAMYLCASSLARTRSEQYFGPGTRLTVT.

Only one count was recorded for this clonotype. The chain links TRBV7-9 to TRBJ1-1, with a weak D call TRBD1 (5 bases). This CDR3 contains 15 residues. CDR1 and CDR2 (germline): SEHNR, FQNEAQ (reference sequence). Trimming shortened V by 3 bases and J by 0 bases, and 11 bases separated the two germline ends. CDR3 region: CASSLWTGLNTEAFF. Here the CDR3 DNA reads TGTGCCAGCAGCTTGTGGACGGGACTGAACACTGAAGCTTTCTTT.

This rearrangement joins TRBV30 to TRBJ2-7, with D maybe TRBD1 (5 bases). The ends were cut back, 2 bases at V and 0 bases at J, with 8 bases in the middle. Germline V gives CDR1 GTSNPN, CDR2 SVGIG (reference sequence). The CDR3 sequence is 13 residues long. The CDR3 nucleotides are TGTGCCTGGAGTCAGGGCCTCTCCTACGAGCAGTACTTC. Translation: CAWSQGLSYEQYF.

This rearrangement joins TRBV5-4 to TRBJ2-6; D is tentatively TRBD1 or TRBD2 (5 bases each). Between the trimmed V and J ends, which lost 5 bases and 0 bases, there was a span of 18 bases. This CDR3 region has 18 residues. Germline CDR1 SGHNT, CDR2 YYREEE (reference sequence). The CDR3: CASSPPGRFSSGANVLTF. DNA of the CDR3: TGTGCCAGCAGTCCCCCGGGACGGTTCAGCTCTGGGGCCAACGTCCTGACTTTC.

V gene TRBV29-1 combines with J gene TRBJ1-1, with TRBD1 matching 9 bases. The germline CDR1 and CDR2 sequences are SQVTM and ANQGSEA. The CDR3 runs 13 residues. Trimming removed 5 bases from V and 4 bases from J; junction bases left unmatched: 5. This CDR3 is CSVLGQGSTEAFF. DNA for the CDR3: TGCAGCGTTCTGGGACAGGGTAGCACTGAAGCTTTCTTT.

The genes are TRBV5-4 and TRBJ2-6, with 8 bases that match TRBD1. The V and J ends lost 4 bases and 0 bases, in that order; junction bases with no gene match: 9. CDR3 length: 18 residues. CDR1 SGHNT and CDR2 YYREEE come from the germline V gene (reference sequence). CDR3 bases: TGTGCCAGCAGCCCCCCGACAGGGGCGGCCTCTGGGGCCAACGTCCTGACTTTC. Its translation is CASSPPTGAASGANVLTF.